This T cell receptor (beta chain) is drawn from a study of early T cells in non-severe SARS-CoV-2 infection. Study-wide background: The study sequenced bulk RNA from unsorted whole blood, with chains unpaired. Whole-study findings and limits: VDJdb-based matching was biased toward anti-spike CD8 responses and missed private and CD4 specificities.

One entry per CDR3 protein, called by TCRdb with MiXCR from the 5' RACE reads. The sample comprises about 32,000 distinct CDR3 sequences, 3.5% to 5% of which are singletons, and approximately 6.3% rests with the top ten. The germline V gene has CDR1 LNHNV and CDR2 YYDKDF (reference sequence). The CDR3 spans 16 residues. With 7 bases clipped from V and 5 bases from J, the junction kept 12 bases outside the gene matches. This clonotype was seen ten or more times. The target antigen is unknown. This receptor was taken from an adult who was a healthcare worker with PCR-confirmed SARS-CoV-2 infection or an uninfected control (not recorded which). Material for sequencing was whole blood. The chain joins TRBV15 to TRBJ2-2, with 8 bases matching TRBD1. The CDR3 region has the DNA TGTGCCACCACTACGTCCGGGACAGGAGGAACCGGGGAGCTGTTTTTT. It specifies CATTTSGTGGTGELFF.